A selection of T cell receptor beta chains follows, all from one sample in a study of blood T cell repertoires in COVID-19. Clones were read by immunoSEQ multiplex PCR, and TCRdb kept only the in-frame ones, dropping some. The sample lists some 80,000 clones; around nine tenths were seen once. The sample comprised peripheral blood. These receptors were collected from a woman at least 80 years old with active or convalescent COVID-19. The CDR3 runs from the conserved cysteine through the conserved F or W. D genes are given only for firm matches. For some rows the clone size is stated as once, few or many, or as a class when expanded; others skip it.

D gene	clone size	J gene	V gene	CDR3 DNA	CDR3 protein
.	few	TRBJ1-3	TRBV6-5	TGTGCCAGCAGCGCTCCCGGGAGAGGCACCATATATTTT	CASSAPGRGTIYF
.	.	TRBJ2-5	TRBV19	TGTGCCAGTAGTATCGGGTTCGGGGAGACCCAGTACTTC	CASSIGFGETQYF
TRBD1	few	TRBJ1-1	TRBV7-9	TGTGCCAGCAGCTTGGGGACAGGAAACACTGAAGCTTTCTTT	CASSLGTGNTEAFF
.	.	TRBJ2-3	TRBV1	TGCACCAGCAGTTTATGCGGCGGGAGGAGAACAGATACGCAGTATTTT	CTSSLCGGRRTDTQYF
TRBD1	.	TRBJ2-1	TRBV5-4	TGTGCCAGCAGCCATCCGGGACAGCTTATGGATGAGCAGTTCTTC	CASSHPGQLMDEQFF
TRBD2	once	TRBJ2-3	TRBV7-8	TGTGCCAGCAGCTTGGACCGGGCGGGGGGTCCCTCTAGCACAGATACGCAGTATTTT	CASSLDRAGGPSSTDTQYF
.	.	TRBJ2-5	TRBV5-4	TGTGCCAGCAGCTTGGCTCGCGGGGAAAGGGAGACCCAGTACTTC	CASSLARGERETQYF
.	once	TRBJ1-1	TRBV28	TGTGCCAGCAGTATAGGGGGGGCGAGCACTGAAGCTTTCTTT	CASSIGGASTEAFF
.	.	TRBJ1-2	TRBV19	TGTGCCAGTAGTATTTACGGGACATCCGGCTATGGCTACACCTTC	CASSIYGTSGYGYTF
TRBD1	.	TRBJ2-2	TRBV28	TGTGCCACTCAGAGGGGGCAGTTAAACACCGGGGAGCTGTTTTTT	CATQRGQLNTGELFF
TRBD1	.	TRBJ1-5	TRBV15	TGTGCCACCAGCCCTGACAGGGGCGGTCAGCCCCAGCATTTT	CATSPDRGGQPQHF
TRBD1	.	TRBJ1-1	TRBV10-2	TGCGCCAGCCGTCGGACAGGGGAAGCTTTCTTT	CASRRTGEAFF
.	.	TRBJ2-1	TRBV14	TGTGCCAGCAGCCAAGATTTATGGGGGAGGAGCTCCTACAATGAGCAGTTCTTC	CASSQDLWGRSSYNEQFF
.	.	TRBJ1-5	TRBV27	TGTGCCAGCAGTTTTTCAGGGAAGGGGGAGCCCCAGCATTTT	CASSFSGKGEPQHF
TRBD1	.	TRBJ1-5	TRBV19	TGTGCCAGTAGAATTGGGGACAGGGGCGTCGGACAGCCCCAGCATTTT	CASRIGDRGVGQPQHF
.	.	TRBJ2-7	TRBV24-1	TGTGCCACCAGTGACCCGGCGGGGGCCAACGAGCAGTACTTC	CATSDPAGANEQYF
.	.	TRBJ1-5	TRBV24-1	TGTGCCACCAGTTACGCAGGGGTCAATCAGCCCCAGCATTTT	CATSYAGVNQPQHF
TRBD1	.	TRBJ1-6	TRBV2	TGTGCCAGCAGTGCGACAGGGGGGACACCCCTCCACTTT	CASSATGGTPLHF
.	.	TRBJ1-5	TRBV18	TGTGCCAGCTCACCAAATGCCTCGACAGGAGTCAATCAGCCCCAGCATTTT	CASSPNASTGVNQPQHF
TRBD2	.	TRBJ2-1	TRBV10-3	TGTGCCATCAGTCCCCGACTAGCGGGAGAGGGCTACAATGAGCAGTTCTTC	CAISPRLAGEGYNEQFF
TRBD2	.	TRBJ2-5	TRBV27	TGTGCCAGCTCACGGGGGGGGTTAGAGACCCAGTACTTC	CASSRGGLETQYF
.	.	TRBJ2-5	TRBV28	TGTGCCAGCACAAGCCCCTTTAGCGCCCCCTTTAAGACCCAGTACTTC	CASTSPFSAPFKTQYF